The 25 T cell receptor beta chains given below trace back to one sample, sequenced in a study of cytomegalovirus exposure and HLA in healthy donors. Researchers ran the PCR with 60 Vbeta and 13 Jbeta primers. This table comes from immunoSEQ multiplex PCR, and its TCRdb copy is limited to in-frame clones, with some not included. The sample holds fewer than 120,000 clones; approximately 83% are singletons and the top ten take approximately 2%. Specimen: PBMCs. The receptors shown here come from a man between 40 and 49 years old in good health and CMV-seronegative.

This chain uses TRBV6-1 with TRBJ2-3; 8 bases line up with TRBD1. This CDR3 comprises 11 residues. V gave up 6 bases and J gave up 10 bases; unmatched junction bases: 3. Germline V CDR1 and CDR2: MNHNS, SASEGT. The CDR3: CASRIQGAQYF. In DNA, the CDR3 is TGTGCCAGCAGAATACAGGGGGCGCAGTATTTT.

The J gene is TRBJ2-5, the V gene TRBV5-1, with 7 bases aligning to TRBD2. The V segment lost 5 bases and the J segment 2 bases; nucleotides outside the gene matches: 3. The CDR3 consists of 13 residues. The germline gives CDR1 SGHRS, CDR2 YFSETQ. CDR3 region: CASRGGDQETQYF. CDR3 bases: TGCGCCAGCAGGGGGGGGGATCAAGAGACCCAGTACTTC.

The chain couples TRBV5-6 to TRBJ1-1, with TRBD1 identical over 10 bases. Trimming took 5 bases from V and 2 from J; bases not matched to a gene: 6. Germline loops: CDR1 SGHDT, CDR2 YYEEEE. This CDR3 spans 15 amino acids. The CDR3 reads CASRWDRGINTEAFF. CDR3 DNA sequence: TGTGCCAGCAGGTGGGACAGGGGAATAAACACTGAAGCTTTCTTT.

V usage is TRBV19 and J usage is TRBJ1-1; 9 bases are a match to TRBD1. The V segment lost 5 bases and the J segment 10 bases; nucleotides outside the gene matches: 14. CDR1 and CDR2 from the germline V gene are LNHDA and SQIVND (reference sequence). This CDR3 has 15 residues. CDR3 in DNA: TGTGCCAGTAGTGAAACAGGGGGCGCGCGGTATCGAGCTTTCTTT. Its translation is CASSETGGARYRAFF.

The chain is built from TRBV6-6 and TRBJ2-5; D is possibly TRBD1 (6 bases). The CDR3 extends over 13 amino acids. Germline CDR1 is MNHNY and CDR2 is SVGAGI (reference sequence). The V end was cut by 2 bases, the J end by 4 bases, with 8 bases between. The CDR3 coding sequence is TGTGCCAGCAGTTACGGGACACGAGAGACCCAGTACTTC. This sequence encodes CASSYGTRETQYF.

V is TRBV2 and J is TRBJ2-7; maybe TRBD1 (5 bases). The CDR3 sequence is 14 residues long. Trimming took off 4 bases at V and 0 bases at J, with 10 bases between the two ends. Germline assignment: CDR1 SNHLY and CDR2 FYNNEI. The CDR3 sequence: CASSGTTHSYEQYF. The CDR3 DNA is TGTGCCAGCAGTGGGACAACCCACTCCTACGAGCAGTACTTC.

The chain combines TRBV5-4 with TRBJ1-2; D may be TRBD1 (6 bases). Trimming removed 3 bases from V and 2 bases from J, with 14 bases in between. This CDR3 comprises 15 residues. The germline V gene encodes CDR1 SGHNT and CDR2 YYREEE (reference sequence). The CDR3 DNA reads TGTGCCAGCAGCTCCCCACAGGGTAGGAACTATGGCTACACCTTC. It codes for CASSSPQGRNYGYTF. The variable domain in full, with the rest retrieved from reference TRBV5-4 and TRBJ1-2, is ETGVTQSPTHLIKTRGQQVTLRCSSQSGHNTVSWYQQALGQGPQFIFQYYREEENGRGNFPPRFSGLQFPNYSSELNVNALELDDSALYLCASSSPQGRNYGYTFGSGTRLTVV.

The chain links TRBV2 to TRBJ1-2; weak D call: TRBD1 (5 bases). In germline, CDR1 is SNHLY, CDR2 FYNNEI. There are 12 residues in the CDR3. Trimming removed 6 bases at V and 5 bases at J, with 10 bases between. CDR3 residues: CASRGGGYGYTF. CDR3 nucleotides: TGTGCCAGCAGGGGGGGAGGTTATGGCTACACCTTC. The variable domain in full, completed from reference TRBV2 and TRBJ1-2, reads EPEVTQTPSHQVTQMGQEVILRCVPISNHLYFYWYRQILGQKVEFLVSFYNNEISEKSEIFDDQFSVERPDGSNFTLKIRSTKLEDSAMYFCASRGGGYGYTFGSGTRLTVV.

The chain links TRBV6-6 to TRBJ2-7; D is possibly TRBD2 (6 bases). The CDR3 has 14 amino acids. From germline, CDR1 is MNHNY and CDR2 SVGAGI (reference sequence). Deletions cut 4 bases from V and 5 bases from J, with 15 bases between. In nucleotides, the CDR3 is TGTGCCAGCAGTTCCCGCCGCGCGGGGCACGAGCAGTACTTC. This translates into CASSSRRAGHEQYF.

This chain links TRBV2 with TRBJ2-3, with 9 bases identical to TRBD2. The germline V gene has CDR1 SNHLY and CDR2 FYNNEI. The junction had 19 bases not matched to a gene; V was cut back by 3 bases and J by 0 bases. The CDR3 extends over 21 amino acids. CDR3 in amino acids: CASSDSVPGLTSGASTDTQYF. DNA of the CDR3: TGTGCCAGCAGTGATAGTGTCCCCGGACTGACTAGCGGTGCTAGCACAGATACGCAGTATTTT.

V and J are TRBV7-2 and TRBJ1-2, with D maybe TRBD1 (5 bases). The ends were cut back, 1 base at V and 0 bases at J, with 6 bases in the middle. This CDR3 region has 14 residues. Germline V CDR1 and CDR2: SGHTA, FQGNSA. In DNA, the CDR3 is TGTGCCAGCAGCTTAGTACAGGCTAACTATGGCTACACCTTC. Protein sequence: CASSLVQANYGYTF.

V usage is TRBV4-1 and J usage is TRBJ1-2, with a tentative D call TRBD1 (6 bases). Germline V gene sequence: CDR1 MGHRA, CDR2 YSYEKL. V was trimmed by 4 bases and J by 5 bases, leaving 23 bases between them. The CDR3 has 17 amino acids. The DNA of the CDR3 is TGCGCCAGCAGCCTTCGAGGGGGGGGAGGTAGTGGTTATGGCTACACCTTC. Translated, it gives CASSLRGGGGSGYGYTF.

The rearrangement links TRBV6-5 to TRBJ1-5, with TRBD1 as a possible D gene (5 bases). In germline, CDR1 is MNHEY, CDR2 SVGAGI. The V end was cut by 0 bases, the J end by 7 bases, with 13 bases between. The CDR3 has 15 residues. CDR3 sequence reads: CASSYSSGKGQPQHF. In nucleotides, the CDR3 is TGTGCCAGCAGTTACTCTTCAGGGAAAGGCCAGCCCCAGCATTTT.

The J gene is TRBJ2-3, the V gene TRBV14, with 7 bases identical to TRBD2. J gave up 5 bases and V 4 bases, and 12 bases lay outside the gene matches. The CDR3 runs to 16 residues. CDR1 and CDR2 (germline): SGHDN, FVKESK. CDR3 amino acids: CASSLTTGGFGDTQYF. CDR3 in DNA: TGTGCCAGCAGCCTGACGACGGGGGGATTTGGAGATACGCAGTATTTT. Complete variable domain (other parts from reference TRBV14 and TRBJ2-3): EAGVTQFPSHSVIEKGQTVTLRCDPISGHDNLYWYRRVMGKEIKFLLHFVKESKQDESGMPNNRFLAERTGGTYSTLKVQPAELEDSGVYFCASSLTTGGFGDTQYFGPGTRLTVL.

V gene TRBV7-2 combines with J gene TRBJ2-1; 12 bases map to TRBD2. Trimming removed 6 bases from V and 6 bases from J; junction bases left unmatched: 3. The CDR3 is made up of 14 amino acids. Germline CDR1 SGHTA, CDR2 FQGNSA. The CDR3 is CASRGLAGFNEQFF. As DNA, the CDR3 is TGTGCCAGCAGAGGACTAGCGGGGTTCAATGAGCAGTTCTTC.

The chain joins TRBV5-1 to TRBJ1-1; D is uncertain. Trimming removed 4 bases at V and 2 bases at J, with 9 bases between. Germline CDR1 SGHRS, CDR2 YFSETQ. The CDR3 is 13 amino acids. CDR3 loop: CASSHNANTEAFF. The DNA for the CDR3 is TGCGCCAGCAGCCACAACGCCAACACTGAAGCTTTCTTT.

This clone was detected a few times. The rearrangement links TRBV25-1 to TRBJ2-3; D remains ambiguous. V lost 2 bases and J 6 bases, leaving 15 bases between the germline ends. CDR3 length: 15 residues. CDR1 is MGHDK, CDR2 SYGVNS, per germline. The chain's CDR3 is CASSEAAVALDTQYF. CDR3 coding DNA: TGTGCCAGCAGTGAAGCGGCAGTGGCCCTTGATACGCAGTATTTT.

J is TRBJ1-6 and V is TRBV28; D gene unclear. Trimming stripped 6 bases from V and 9 bases from J, with 15 bases between. The CDR3 extends over 14 amino acids. Germline V lookup: CDR1 MDHEN, CDR2 SYDVKM. The CDR3 loop is CASSTVERGSPLHF. Here the CDR3 DNA reads TGTGCCAGCAGCACAGTTGAACGGGGTTCACCCCTCCACTTT.

This clone was detected a few times. The CDR3 loop is CAWSPRGIGNTIYF. The DNA for the CDR3 is TGTGCCTGGAGTCCCCGGGGTATTGGAAACACCATATATTTT. The chain uses TRBV30 and TRBJ1-3; D is undetermined. The CDR3 is 14 amino acids. V gave up 2 bases and J gave up 3 bases, with 11 bases separating them. Germline V gene lookup returns CDR1 GTSNPN and CDR2 SVGIG (reference sequence).

The gene calls are TRBV4-3 and TRBJ2-3; 7 positions agree with TRBD1. Germline CDR1 LGHNA, CDR2 YSLEER. The V gene end was trimmed by 0 bases and the J gene end by 9 bases; junction bases not matched to a gene: 3. The CDR3 is 13 residues long. DNA of the CDR3: TGCGCCAGCAGCCAAGAAGGGGGCGGAACGCAGTATTTT. As protein: CASSQEGGGTQYF.

The V and J genes are TRBV9 and TRBJ2-7; possible D gene TRBD2, 6 bases. Trimming shortened V by 4 bases and J by 0 bases, and 14 bases separated the two germline ends. Per the germline V gene, CDR1 is SGDLS and CDR2 is YYNGEE. The CDR3 length is 15 residues. CDR3 loop: CASSPRGSSSYEQYF. As DNA, the CDR3 is TGTGCCAGCAGCCCGCGGGGCTCGAGCTCCTACGAGCAGTACTTC. Filled out from reference TRBV9 and TRBJ2-7, the complete variable domain reads DSGVTQTPKHLITATGQRVTLRCSPRSGDLSVYWYQQSLDQGLQFLIQYYNGEERAKGNILERFSAQQFPDLHSELNLSSLELGDSALYFCASSPRGSSSYEQYFGPGTRLTVT.

This clone showed up just once. The CDR3 DNA reads TGTGCCAGCAGTTTCGACGGGAATCAGCCCCAGCATTTT. It codes for CASSFDGNQPQHF. The V gene is TRBV6-1, the J gene TRBJ1-5, with D unresolved. The V end was cut by 5 bases, the J end by 4 bases, with 9 bases between. Germline lookup yields CDR1 MNHNS and CDR2 SASEGT. The CDR3 consists of 13 residues.

The chain is built from TRBV10-3 and TRBJ1-1; TRBD1 is a possible D gene (5 bases). Between the trimmed V and J ends, which lost 2 bases and 5 bases, there was a span of 15 bases. Germline V gives CDR1 ENHRY, CDR2 SYGVKD. This CDR3 is 15 amino acids long. CDR3 nucleotide sequence: TGTGCCATCAGTGAGGGGGGAGGGAGAAGGACTGAAGCTTTCTTT. Translated: CAISEGGGRRTEAFF.

This clone was counted once. The J gene is TRBJ1-6, the V gene TRBV25-1; D unresolved. The CDR3 is made up of 13 amino acids. Per the germline V gene, CDR1 is MGHDK and CDR2 is SYGVNS. Trimming stripped 1 base from V and 9 bases from J, with 7 bases between. The CDR3 DNA reads TGTGCCAGCAGTGAATTGGCAGGTTCACCCCTCCACTTT. Its protein product is CASSELAGSPLHF.

This sequence joins TRBV7-8 and TRBJ2-5; 9 bases align to TRBD1. Germline lookup yields CDR1 SGHVS and CDR2 FQNEAQ. CDR3 length: 15 amino acids. Trimming at V came to 4 bases and at J to 5 bases, leaving 8 bases not matched to a gene. This chain's CDR3 is CASSSQGAAEETQYF. As DNA, the CDR3 is TGTGCCAGCAGCTCACAGGGGGCTGCCGAGGAGACCCAGTACTTC. Full variable domain (rest looked up from reference TRBV7-8 and TRBJ2-5): GAGVSQSPRYKVAKRGQDVALRCDPISGHVSLFWYQQALGQGPEFLTYFQNEAQLDKSGLPSDRFFAERPEGSVSTLKIQRTQQEDSAVYLCASSSQGAAEETQYFGPGTRLLVL.